The T cell receptor beta chain described here comes from a study of OX40 agonist ivuxolimab in advanced cancers. Study details: Dose-escalation patients had hepatocellular carcinoma, melanoma, renal cell or head and neck cancer. Whole-study findings and limits: Low clonal expansion, among the lowest seen, marked partial responders at 0.1-3.0 mg/kg.

V was shortened by 1 base and J by 1 base, with 13 bases between the two germline ends. Germline CDR1 reads LGHNA; CDR2 reads YSLEER. The CDR3 sequence is 16 residues long. A remark on this clone: Its target is unknown.

Autoimmune disease history or systemic immunosuppression disqualified patients. The sampling schedule covered blood at baseline, cycle 4 day 1, and cycle 7 day 1. The protocol was immunoSEQ multiplex PCR, while the TCRdb copy is restricted to in-frame clones and leaves out a portion. The repertoire holds some 60,000 clones, with about 90% as singletons. This receptor was taken from an adult with an advanced solid tumor such as melanoma, head and neck, liver or kidney cancer. The source was CD4+ or CD8+ T cells sorted from blood, collected in a trial of the OX40 agonist ivuxolimab. The gene calls are TRBV4-3 and TRBJ1-2; TRBD1 might be the D (6 bases). The CDR3 spells CASSQGWTANNYGYTF. In DNA, the CDR3 is TGCGCCAGCAGCCAAGGTTGGACAGCGAATAACTATGGCTACACCTTC.